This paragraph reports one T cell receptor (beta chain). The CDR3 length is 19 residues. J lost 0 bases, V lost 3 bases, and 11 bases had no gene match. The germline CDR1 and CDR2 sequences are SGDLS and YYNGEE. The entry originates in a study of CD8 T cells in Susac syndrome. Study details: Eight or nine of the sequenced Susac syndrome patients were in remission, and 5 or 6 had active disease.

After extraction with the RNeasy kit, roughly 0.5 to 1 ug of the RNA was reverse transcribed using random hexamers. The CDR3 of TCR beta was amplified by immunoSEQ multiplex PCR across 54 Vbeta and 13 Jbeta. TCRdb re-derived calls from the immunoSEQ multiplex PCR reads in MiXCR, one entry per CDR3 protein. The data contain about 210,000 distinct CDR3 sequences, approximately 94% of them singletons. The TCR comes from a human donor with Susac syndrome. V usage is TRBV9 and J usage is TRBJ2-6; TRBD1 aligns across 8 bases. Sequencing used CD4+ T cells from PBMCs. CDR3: CASSGRKGQANSGANVLTF. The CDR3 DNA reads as TGTGCCAGCAGCGGCCGCAAGGGACAGGCGAACTCTGGGGCCAACGTCCTGACTTTC.